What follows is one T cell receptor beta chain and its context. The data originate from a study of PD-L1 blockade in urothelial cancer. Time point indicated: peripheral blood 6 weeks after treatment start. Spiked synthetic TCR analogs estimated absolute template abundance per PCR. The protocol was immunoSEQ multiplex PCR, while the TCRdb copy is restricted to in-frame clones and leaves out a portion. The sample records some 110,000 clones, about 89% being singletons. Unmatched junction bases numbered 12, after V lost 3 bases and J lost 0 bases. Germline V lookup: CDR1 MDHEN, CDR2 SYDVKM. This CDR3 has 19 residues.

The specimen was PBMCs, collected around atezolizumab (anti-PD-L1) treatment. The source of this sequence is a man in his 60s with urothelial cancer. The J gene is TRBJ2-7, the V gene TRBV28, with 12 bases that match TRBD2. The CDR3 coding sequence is TGTGCCAGCAGTTTGGTTCCGGGACTAGCGGGCGGAAGCTCCTACGAGCAGTACTTC. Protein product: CASSLVPGLAGGSSYEQYF.